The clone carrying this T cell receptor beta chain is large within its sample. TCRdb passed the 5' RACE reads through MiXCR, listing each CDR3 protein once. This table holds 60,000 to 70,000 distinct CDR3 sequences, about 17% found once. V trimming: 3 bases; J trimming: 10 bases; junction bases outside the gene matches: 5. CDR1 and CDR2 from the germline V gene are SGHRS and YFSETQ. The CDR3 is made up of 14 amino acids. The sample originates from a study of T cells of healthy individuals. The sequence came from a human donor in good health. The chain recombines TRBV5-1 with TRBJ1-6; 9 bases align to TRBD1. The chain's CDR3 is CASSSGQGPSPLHF. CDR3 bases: TGCGCCAGCAGCTCCGGACAGGGGCCGTCACCCCTCCACTTT. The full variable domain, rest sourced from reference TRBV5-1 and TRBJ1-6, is KAGVTQTPRYLIKTRGQQVTLSCSPISGHRSVSWYQQTPGQGLQFLFEYFSETQRNKGNFPGRFSGRQFSNSRSEMNVSTLELGDSALYLCASSSGQGPSPLHFGNGTRLTVT.